The TCR beta chain described here comes from a study of blood T cell repertoires in COVID-19. Study overall: Researchers got acute and convalescent COVID-19 samples from the United States, Italy and Spain. T cells, B-cell-depleted T cells, or PBMCs provided the cDNA or gDNA that served as material.

CDR3 length: 14 amino acids. Germline lookup yields CDR1 LNHDA and CDR2 SQIVND (reference sequence). V was trimmed by 3 bases and J by 5 bases, leaving 13 bases between them. Original methodology: Estimates of nucleated cell counts were drawn from the amplification of reference gene primers. Sequencing was performed with immunoSEQ multiplex PCR; in TCRdb, only in-frame clones are kept and a portion is missing. The DNA was the basis for D and trimming; V, J and clone size are from that table. The profile covers around 400,000 clones, with more than 75% appearing a single time and 2.3% taken by the ten largest. This clone was observed a single time.

The V and J genes are TRBV19 and TRBJ1-2; D is uncertain. This receptor was obtained from a woman aged 60 to 75 with COVID-19, enrolled during active disease. The sequenced material came from peripheral blood. The CDR3 DNA follows: TGTGCCAGTAGTATGGCGAAACCCGGGTATGGCTACACCTTC. Protein: CASSMAKPGYGYTF.